The 20 T cell receptor beta chains presented below share a single source sample, sequenced in a study of T cell clonality in common variable immunodeficiency. Sequencing was performed with immunoSEQ multiplex PCR; in TCRdb, only in-frame clones are kept and a portion is missing. The sample presents tens of thousands of clones, none singletons. Sequencing was done on a sample of peripheral blood mononuclear cells. The source is a person aged 18 to 75 in good health.

This clone was seen ten or more times. The missing CDR3 end, 3 residues past where the read stops, is filled in from the germline J gene. The V gene is TRBV18, the J gene TRBJ2-7; D not certain. Germline assignment: CDR1 KGHSH and CDR2 LQKENI. Between the trimmed V and J ends, which lost 3 bases and 2 bases, there was a span of 2 bases. CDR3 size: 11 residues. The CDR3 loop reads CASSPAYEQYF. The covered CDR3 bases are TGTGCCAGCTCACCCGCCTACGAG.

The CDR3 bases that were read are TGTGCCAGCAGCTCGGGGGACCTGAACACTGAA. It yields the protein CASSSGDLNTE. The entire CDR3 protein reads CASSSGDLNTEAFF. This chain links TRBV7-9 with TRBJ1-1, with D possibly matching TRBD1 (5 bases). The read comes to an end 3 residues before the CDR3 does, leaving the germline J gene to fill in the end. Between the trimmed V and J ends, which lost 4 bases and 0 bases, there was a span of 9 bases. Germline CDR1 SEHNR, CDR2 FQNEAQ (reference sequence). This CDR3 contains 14 residues. The variable domain in full, with the rest retrieved from reference TRBV7-9 and TRBJ1-1, is DTGVSQNPRHKITKRGQNVTFRCDPISEHNRLYWYRQTLGQGPEFLTYFQNEAQLEKSRLLSDRFSAERPKGSFSTLEIQRTEQGDSAMYLCASSSGDLNTEAFFGQGTRLTVV.

This clone was seen many times. The sequence runs out 3 residues before the end of the CDR3; the remainder is reconstructed from the germline J gene. The chain links TRBV5-1 to TRBJ2-5; D may be TRBD1 (5 bases). CDR1 is SGHRS, CDR2 YFSETQ, per germline. The V end was cut by 6 bases, the J end by 4 bases, with 16 bases between. This CDR3 has 14 amino acids. The CDR3 sequence: CASTRSRVSETQYF. Partial CDR3 DNA: TGCGCCAGCACCCGTTCCAGGGTATCAGAGACC.

This clone was seen many times. The read finishes 3 residues shy of the CDR3 end, and the germline J gene is used to complete it. This chain connects TRBV20-1 to TRBJ2-7, with 12 positions matching TRBD2. This CDR3 is built from 15 residues. From germline, CDR1 is DFQATT and CDR2 SNEGSKA (reference sequence). V shed 3 bases and J 1 base; nucleotides not matched to a gene: 4. The sequenced part of the CDR3 DNA is TGCAGTGCTAGGGAGACTAGCGGGGGATCCTACGAG. Its protein product is CSARETSGGSYE. The entire CDR3 protein reads CSARETSGGSYEQYF.

This clone was detected many times. Coverage ceases 3 residues before the CDR3 finishes, and the germline J gene fills in the end. The chain couples TRBV7-2 to TRBJ2-5; 7 bases match TRBD1. The junction had 2 bases not matched to a gene; V was cut back by 5 bases and J by 2 bases. The CDR3 has 13 amino acids. Per the germline V gene, CDR1 is SGHTA and CDR2 is FQGNSA. CDR3 protein: CASSRDRQETQYF. Partial CDR3 DNA: TGTGCCAGCAGCCGGGACAGACAAGAGACC.

This clone showed up many times. The read stops 3 residues short of the end of the CDR3; the missing end is completed from the germline J gene. This chain uses TRBV29-1 with TRBJ1-2; the D gene is possibly TRBD1 (5 bases). CDR3 size: 14 residues. The germline V and J ends were trimmed by 7 bases and 4 bases, with 19 bases remaining between them. From germline, CDR1 is SQVTM and CDR2 ANQGSEA. Partial CDR3 DNA: TGCAGCGCCCCCAGGGAGGGACTTAGCTATGGC. Its protein product is CSAPREGLSYG. The whole CDR3 protein reads CSAPREGLSYGYTF. The whole variable domain, filled in from reference TRBV29-1 and TRBJ1-2, reads SAVISQKPSRDICQRGTSLTIQCQVDSQVTMMFWYRQQPGQSLTLIATANQGSEATYESGFVIDKFPISRPNLTFSTLTVSNMSPEDSSIYLCSAPREGLSYGYTFGSGTRLTVV.

Note on this clone: The read ends 3 residues before the CDR3 terminus; that terminus is restored from the germline J gene. This chain uses TRBV19 with TRBJ2-3; TRBD1 is a possible D gene (5 bases). Germline CDR1 reads LNHDA; CDR2 reads SQIVND (reference sequence). The CDR3 has 15 residues. CDR3 protein: CASSHTRATSRPQYF. CDR3 bases read: TGTGCCAGTTCACACACCAGGGCGACGTCGCGGCCG.

This clone was seen many times. The read falls 3 residues short of the CDR3 end, and the missing part is taken from the germline J gene. The chain is built from TRBV2 and TRBJ1-4; a weak D match, TRBD1 (5 bases). V was trimmed by 6 bases and J by 7 bases, leaving 15 bases between them. This CDR3 has 14 residues. From germline, CDR1 is SNHLY and CDR2 FYNNEI. The CDR3 DNA, read in part, is TGTGCCAGCAGGTCCGGGACGGGGGGTGAAAAA. Encoded protein: CASRSGTGGEK. The whole CDR3 protein reads CASRSGTGGEKLFF.

This clone was seen many times. The CDR3 is cut off 3 residues early in the read; its end comes from the germline J gene. The chain joins TRBV20-1 to TRBJ2-1, with TRBD2 matching over 7 bases. Germline V gene data show CDR1 as DFQATT and CDR2 as SNEGSKA (reference sequence). The CDR3 contains 14 residues. V shed 3 bases and J 8 bases; nucleotides not matched to a gene: 10. The chain's CDR3 is CSASREVAGDEQFF. The sequenced part of the CDR3 DNA is TGCAGTGCTAGTAGGGAGGTGGCGGGGGATGAG.

This clone was seen at least ten times. CDR3 protein: CSASPTSGGDEQYF. The CDR3 bases that were read are TGCAGTGCTAGCCCCACTAGCGGGGGAGACGAG. The chain employs TRBV20-1 and TRBJ2-7; 11 bases align to TRBD2. The read ends 3 residues early relative to the CDR3; the germline J gene fills the gap. With 3 bases clipped from V and 5 bases from J, the junction kept 6 bases outside the gene matches. Germline-derived CDR1 and CDR2 are DFQATT and SNEGSKA (reference sequence). The CDR3 extends over 14 amino acids.

This clone was seen many times. The read comes to an end 3 residues before the CDR3 does, leaving the germline J gene to fill in the end. The chain uses TRBV19 and TRBJ2-1; tentative D call: TRBD2 (5 bases). The CDR3 is 13 amino acids. The V gene's germline CDR1 is LNHDA and CDR2 SQIVND (reference sequence). V was pared by 1 base and J by 6 bases, with 7 bases between. CDR3 sequence reads: CASSIGRGNEQFF. CDR3 bases read: TGTGCCAGTAGTATAGGTCGGGGCAATGAG.

Many counts were recorded for this clone. The CDR3 end falls 3 residues outside the read, so it is completed with the germline J gene. V usage is TRBV10-1 and J usage is TRBJ2-1; TRBD1 matches 12 bases. Germline CDR1 and CDR2: WNHNN and SYGVQD (reference sequence). V lost 6 bases to trimming and J lost 9 bases; unmatched junction nucleotides: 6. CDR3 length equals 14 residues. The part of the CDR3 DNA that was read is TGCGCCAGCAGCATTTCGGGACAGGGGGCTGAG. Encoded protein: CASSISGQGAE. The full CDR3 is CASSISGQGAEQFF.

This clone was seen many times. The read gets to within 3 residues of the CDR3 end, and the germline J gene fills in the rest. The rearrangement uses TRBV7-8 and TRBJ2-3, with 7 bases identical to TRBD1. This CDR3 has 16 amino acids. Germline V gives CDR1 SGHVS, CDR2 FQNEAQ. Incomplete CDR3 DNA: TGTGCCAGCAGCTTAGCAGGGGGCCATAGCAATCAGCCG. Amino acids: CASSLAGGHSNQP. The entire CDR3 protein reads CASSLAGGHSNQPQYF.

This clone was observed at least ten times. The CDR3 extends 3 residues past the end of the read, so its final part is completed from the germline J gene. This chain joins TRBV4-1 and TRBJ2-7, with 7 bases fitting TRBD1. This CDR3 comprises 14 residues. Per the germline V gene, CDR1 is MGHRA and CDR2 is YSYEKL. The trim removed 4 bases at V and 0 bases at J, leaving 3 bases unmatched. The CDR3 DNA, read in part, is TGCGCCAGCAGCCCCCGGGACAGCTCCTACGAG. Translating it yields CASSPRDSSYE. The whole CDR3 region reads CASSPRDSSYEQYF.

This clone has ten or more counts. Read sequence stops 3 residues before the CDR3 end, and the germline J gene provides the missing end. This chain uses TRBV7-2 with TRBJ2-7; possible D gene TRBD1, 6 bases. The CDR3 loop spans 14 amino acids. Trimming shortened V by 1 base and J by 1 base, and 8 bases separated the two germline ends. CDR1 SGHTA and CDR2 FQGNSA come from the germline V gene. Here the CDR3 reads CASSLGDISYEQYF. The part of the CDR3 DNA that was read is TGTGCCAGCAGCTTAGGGGACATATCCTACGAG.

This clone was recorded at least ten times. The CDR3 extends 3 residues past the end of the read, so its final part is completed from the germline J gene. The chain couples TRBV9 to TRBJ1-4; no firm D call. The germline V gene encodes CDR1 SGDLS and CDR2 YYNGEE. Trimming shortened V by 1 base and J by 3 bases, and 4 bases separated the two germline ends. This CDR3 is built from 13 residues. CDR3 residues: CASSVTANEKLFF. CDR3 DNA, as far as it was read: TGTGCCAGCAGCGTAACAGCTAATGAAAAA.

This clone showed up just a few times. The CDR3 protein is CASSSTLGYEQYF. The sequenced part of the CDR3 DNA is TGTGCCAGCAGCTCGACACTCGGCTACGAG. The chain has TRBV7-9 and TRBJ2-7; D call uncertain. The read ends 3 residues before the CDR3 terminus; that terminus is restored from the germline J gene. The CDR3 loop spans 13 amino acids. Trimming removed 4 bases from V and 3 bases from J, with 10 bases in between. Per the germline V gene, CDR1 is SEHNR and CDR2 is FQNEAQ (reference sequence).

This clone came up many times. Read data end 3 residues before the CDR3 end; the end is taken from the germline J gene. V and J are TRBV14 and TRBJ2-3; D gene ambiguous. The ends were cut back, 4 bases at V and 5 bases at J, with 13 bases in the middle. Germline CDR1 and CDR2: SGHDN and FVKESK. This CDR3 contains 14 residues. CDR3 sequence: CASSPGVSIDTQYF. The covered CDR3 bases are TGTGCCAGCAGCCCAGGAGTGTCTATAGATACG.

In its sample, this clone was seen many times. The CDR3 DNA, read in part, is TGCAGTGCCAGGAAGACAGGGTTTCAAGAGACC. Translated, it gives CSARKTGFQET. The entire CDR3 reads CSARKTGFQETQYF. The chain has TRBV20-1 and TRBJ2-5; the match to TRBD1 covers 7 bases. Sequencing ends 3 residues short of the CDR3 end; the germline J gene provides the rest. The ends lost 6 bases at V and 2 bases at J; junction bases unmatched: 9. Germline CDR1 reads DFQATT; CDR2 reads SNEGSKA (reference sequence). The CDR3 is 14 amino acids.

This clone was recorded at least ten times. The CDR3 end is not reached by the read, which stops 3 residues before it; the germline J gene fills it in. The chain has TRBV7-6 and TRBJ1-3, with a tentative D call TRBD1 (5 bases). The V end lost 4 bases, the J end lost 0 bases, and 13 bases lay between the germline ends. The CDR3 is 16 amino acids. Germline CDR1 is SGHVS and CDR2 is FNYEAQ. CDR3 DNA, as far as it was read: TGTGCCAGCAGCTCAGGCTGGGGCCGCTCTGGAAACACC. Protein sequence: CASSSGWGRSGNT. In full, the CDR3 is CASSSGWGRSGNTIYF.